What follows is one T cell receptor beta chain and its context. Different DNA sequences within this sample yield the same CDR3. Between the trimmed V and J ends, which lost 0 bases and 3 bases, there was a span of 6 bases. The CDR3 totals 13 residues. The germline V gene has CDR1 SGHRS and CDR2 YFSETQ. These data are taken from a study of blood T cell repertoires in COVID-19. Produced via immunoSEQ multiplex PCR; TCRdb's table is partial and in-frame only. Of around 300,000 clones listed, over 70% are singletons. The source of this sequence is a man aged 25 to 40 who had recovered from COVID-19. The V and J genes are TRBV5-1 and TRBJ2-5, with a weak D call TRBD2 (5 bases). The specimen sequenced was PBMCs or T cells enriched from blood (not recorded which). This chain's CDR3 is CASSLAGKETQYF. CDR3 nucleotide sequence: TGCGCCAGCAGCTTGGCGGGGAAAGAGACCCAGTACTTC.